Listed below are T cell receptor beta chains from one sample, sequenced in a study of cytomegalovirus exposure and HLA in healthy donors. The protocol was immunoSEQ multiplex PCR, while the TCRdb copy is restricted to in-frame clones and leaves out a portion. The sample has some 180,000 clones, about 80% seen once. Input material: PBMCs. The receptors were sampled from a woman in her thirties in good health and CMV-seronegative. Each CDR3 is given with its conserved first and last residue. Fields, in order: V gene, J gene, CDR3 protein.

TRBV6-1	TRBJ2-7	CARGKTRGPYEQYF
TRBV27	TRBJ2-2	CASWDRGTGELFF
TRBV5-1	TRBJ1-2	CASAPGQANYGYTF
TRBV5-5	TRBJ2-7	CASSWEDGVGQYF
TRBV7-8	TRBJ2-2	CASSRTSGGAGTGELFF
TRBV6-1	TRBJ2-6	CASSDGGTGSSGANVLTF
TRBV10-2	TRBJ1-2	CASSRQGEGGTF
TRBV18	TRBJ1-4	CASSVQGAATNEKLFF
TRBV2	TRBJ2-1	CASRELAGGQNEQFF
TRBV7-2	TRBJ2-4	CASSLGSGGASDIQYF
TRBV7-9	TRBJ2-3	CASSLSDYTDTQYF
TRBV9	TRBJ1-2	CASSVGDRTIYGYTF
TRBV2	TRBJ2-2	CASRDRSLDGELFF
TRBV4-1	TRBJ2-3	CASSLGGPGTDTQYF
TRBV6-5	TRBJ1-6	CASTGRDRAYSPLHF
TRBV11-2	TRBJ2-2	CASSLRNTGELFF
TRBV6-6	TRBJ1-2	CASSFRTGYGYTF
TRBV5-1	TRBJ1-1	CASSLVGTGTAEAFF
TRBV6-5	TRBJ1-1	CASSYGQVGTEAFF
TRBV19	TRBJ1-5	CASSITGTPSNQPQHF
TRBV12-5	TRBJ1-1	CASGLVLPGQGRTEAFF
TRBV11-3	TRBJ2-1	CASSLGPGGNEQFF
TRBV10-1	TRBJ2-6	CASSEFADSSGANVLTF
TRBV6-7	TRBJ1-5	CASSPSWGDQPQHF
TRBV7-2	TRBJ2-5	CASSSARELARSKTQYF
TRBV9	TRBJ2-3	CASSVGQGGTGTPPDTQYF
TRBV29-1	TRBJ2-5	CSVEQGAETQYF
TRBV19	TRBJ2-5	CASSIDLVTGVPYF
TRBV7-8	TRBJ2-3	CASSTPGLGGIWGTDTQYF
TRBV6-1	TRBJ2-1	CASFSWGLAGNEQFF
TRBV11-1	TRBJ2-2	CATSSGAVNTGELFF
TRBV10-3	TRBJ2-3	CAISVAGGAVDTQYF
TRBV27	TRBJ1-6	CASSPMVGGGRSPLHF
TRBV5-8	TRBJ2-5	CASSLAGGPETQYF
TRBV9	TRBJ2-2	CATSPGLAVHTGELFF